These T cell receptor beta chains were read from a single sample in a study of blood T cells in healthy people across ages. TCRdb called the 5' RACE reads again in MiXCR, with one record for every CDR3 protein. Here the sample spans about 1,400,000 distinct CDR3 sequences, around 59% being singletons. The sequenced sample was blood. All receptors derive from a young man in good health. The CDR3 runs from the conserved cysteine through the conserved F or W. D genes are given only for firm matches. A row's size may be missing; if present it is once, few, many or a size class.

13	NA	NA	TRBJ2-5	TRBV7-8	TGTGCCAGCAGCTTACCGGAATCCCGGACCCAGTACTTC	CASSLPESRTQYF
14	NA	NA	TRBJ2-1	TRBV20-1	TGCAGTGCCGGAGGGCACTCCCGAGGCAATGAGCAGTTCTTC	CSAGGHSRGNEQFF
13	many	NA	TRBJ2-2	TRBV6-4	TGTGCCAGCAGTGAGGGCAACACCGGGGAGCTGTTTTTT	CASSEGNTGELFF
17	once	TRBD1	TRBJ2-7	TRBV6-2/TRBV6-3	TGTGCCAGCAGTTATCGGGGACAGGGATCCACATCCTACGAGCAGTACTTC	CASSYRGQGSTSYEQYF
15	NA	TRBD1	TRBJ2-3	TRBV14	TGTGCCAGCACCCAAGGGGGCGCGGGCACAGATACGCAGTATTTT	CASTQGGAGTDTQYF
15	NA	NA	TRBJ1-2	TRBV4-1	TGCGCCAGCAGCCAAGATACCGGGACTGGAGGTGGCTACACCTTC	CASSQDTGTGGGYTF
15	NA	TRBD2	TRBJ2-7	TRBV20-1	TGCAGTGCTAGAGGGACTAGCGGGGGGGCCTACGAGCAGTACTTC	CSARGTSGGAYEQYF
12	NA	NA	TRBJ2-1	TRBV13	TGTGCCAGCAGCTTAGAGGACGGTGAGCAGTTCTTC	CASSLEDGEQFF
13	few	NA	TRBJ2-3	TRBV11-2	TGTGCCAGCAGCTTAGATCTGCAGGGCCCACAGTATTTT	CASSLDLQGPQYF
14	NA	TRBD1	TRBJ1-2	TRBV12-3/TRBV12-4	TGTGCCAGCAGTCTTGGACAGGAAACCTATGGCTACACCTTC	CASSLGQETYGYTF
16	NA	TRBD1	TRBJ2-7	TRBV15	TGTGCCACCAGCACAGGGGACAGCCAACACCCCTACGAGCAGTACTTC	CATSTGDSQHPYEQYF
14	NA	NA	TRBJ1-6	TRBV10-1	TGCGCCAGCAGTGCGGTCCTCCGGGATTCACCCCTCCACTTT	CASSAVLRDSPLHF
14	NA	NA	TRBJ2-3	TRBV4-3	TGCGCCAGCAGCCATCTAACAGGGTCCGATACGCAGTATTTT	CASSHLTGSDTQYF
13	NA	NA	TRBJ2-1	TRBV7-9	TGTGCCAGCAAAGGGCAGGGTAGGAATGAGCAGTTCTTC	CASKGQGRNEQFF
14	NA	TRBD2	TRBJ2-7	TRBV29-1	TGCAGCGTTGTGTGGGCGGGGGGCAAGGACGAGCAGTACTTC	CSVVWAGGKDEQYF
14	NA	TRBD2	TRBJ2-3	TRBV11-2	TGTGCCAGCGCAGAGGGACTAGCAACAGATACGCAGTATTTT	CASAEGLATDTQYF
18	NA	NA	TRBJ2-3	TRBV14	TGTGCCAGCAGCCATTCATATTCCGGGACACTTAGCACAGATACGCAGTATTTT	CASSHSYSGTLSTDTQYF
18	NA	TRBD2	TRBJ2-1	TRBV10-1	TGCGCCAGCAGTGAGCCGGAAGGGACTAGCGGGATCTACAATGAGCAGTTCTTC	CASSEPEGTSGIYNEQFF
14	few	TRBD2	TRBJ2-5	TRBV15	TGTGCCACCACCCCGGGACTAGCGGAAGAGACCCAGTACTTC	CATTPGLAEETQYF
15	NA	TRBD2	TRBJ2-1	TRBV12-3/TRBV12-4	TGTGCCAGCAGTTTGGTGGGAGGGGTCGACAATGAGCAGTTCTTC	CASSLVGGVDNEQFF
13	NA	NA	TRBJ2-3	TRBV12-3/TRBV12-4	TGTGCCAGCAGTTTCTCTAACACAGATACGCAGTATTTT	CASSFSNTDTQYF
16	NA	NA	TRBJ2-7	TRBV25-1	TGTGCCAACAGTGAGTCAGACAGGTTTCTATCCTACGAGCAGTACTTC	CANSESDRFLSYEQYF
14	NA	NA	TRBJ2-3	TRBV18	TGTGCCAGCTCACCCCTAGACTCACTAGATACGCAGTATTTT	CASSPLDSLDTQYF
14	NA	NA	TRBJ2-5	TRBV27	TGTGCCAGCAGTTTAGAACAGCTCCAAGAGACCCAGTACTTC	CASSLEQLQETQYF
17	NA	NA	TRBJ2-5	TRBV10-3	TGTGCCATCAGTGAGTCGTCGATGCTCAGGGAGAGAGAGACCCAGTACTTC	CAISESSMLRERETQYF
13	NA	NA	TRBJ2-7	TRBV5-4	TGTGCCAGCAGCTCAAACGCAGGGAGGGAGCAGTACTTC	CASSSNAGREQYF
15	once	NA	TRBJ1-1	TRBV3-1	TGTGCCAGCAGCCAGATGGTCATAGAGAACACTGAAGCTTTCTTT	CASSQMVIENTEAFF
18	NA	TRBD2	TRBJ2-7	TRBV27	TGTGCCAGCAGTTTAAGGGGTCCCGGACTAGCGGACCGCTACGAGCAGTACTTC	CASSLRGPGLADRYEQYF
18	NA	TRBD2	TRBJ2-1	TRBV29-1	TGCAGCGCTAAACCGGGACTAGCGGGGCCCAGCTCCTACAATGAGCAGTTCTTC	CSAKPGLAGPSSYNEQFF
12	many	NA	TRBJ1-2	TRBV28	TGTGCCAGCTCTTTCGGGGGGGGCGGCTACACCTTC	CASSFGGGGYTF
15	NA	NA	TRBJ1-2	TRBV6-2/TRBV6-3	TGTGCCAGCAGTTACATCAGGGGCACCCACTATGGCTACACCTTC	CASSYIRGTHYGYTF
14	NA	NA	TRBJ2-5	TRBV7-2	TGTGCCAGCAGCTTAAGAGCTAGTGCCGAGACCCAGTACTTC	CASSLRASAETQYF
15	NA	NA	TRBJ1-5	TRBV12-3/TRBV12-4	TGTGCCAGCAGTCTGCAGGGGATTAGCAATCAGCCCCAGCATTTT	CASSLQGISNQPQHF
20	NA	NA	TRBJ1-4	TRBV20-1	TGCAGTGTCCCTCAATTTTCCCCGGCGGGCGACCTTGCAACTAATGAAAAACTGTTTTTT	CSVPQFSPAGDLATNEKLFF
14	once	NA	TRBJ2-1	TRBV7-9	TGTGCCAGCAGTCAACATGGCCACCAAGAGACCCAGTTCTTC	CASSQHGHQETQFF
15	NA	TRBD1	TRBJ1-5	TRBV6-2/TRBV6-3	TGTGCCACTTGGATACCGGGACAGAAAAATCAGCCCCAGCATTTT	CATWIPGQKNQPQHF
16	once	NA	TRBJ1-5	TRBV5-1	TGCGCCAGCAGCTTCGACAGAGAATATGACAATCAGCCCCAGCATTTT	CASSFDREYDNQPQHF
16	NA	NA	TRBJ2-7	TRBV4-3	TGCGCCAGCAGCCAAGACCTCACCGGGCCTACCTACGAGCAGTACTTC	CASSQDLTGPTYEQYF
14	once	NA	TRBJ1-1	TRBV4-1	TGCGCCAGCAGCGTAGCCCGGGGGAGCACTGAAGCTTTCTTT	CASSVARGSTEAFF
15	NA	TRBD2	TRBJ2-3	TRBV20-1	TGCAGTGCCATGACTAGCGGGATCGGCACAGATACGCAGTATTTT	CSAMTSGIGTDTQYF
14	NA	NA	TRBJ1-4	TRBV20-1	TGCAGTGCTAGAGAAGACAGTATTAATGAAAAACTGTTTTTT	CSAREDSINEKLFF
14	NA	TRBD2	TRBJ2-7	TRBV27	TGTGCCAGCAGTCTACAGCGGGGCCCCTACGAGCAGTACTTC	CASSLQRGPYEQYF
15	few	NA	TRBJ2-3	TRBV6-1	TGTGCCAGCAGTGAACAGGGGGGTAGCACAGATACGCAGTATTTT	CASSEQGGSTDTQYF
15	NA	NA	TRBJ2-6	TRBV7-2	TGTGCCAGCATCCCCAGTGTCTCTGGGGCCAACGTCCTGACTTTC	CASIPSVSGANVLTF
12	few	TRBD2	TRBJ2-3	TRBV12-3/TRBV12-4	TGTGCCAGCAGACCCGGACTAGCCGAGCAGTATTTT	CASRPGLAEQYF
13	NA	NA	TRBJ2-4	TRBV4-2	TGTGCCAGCAGCCAAGACCAGGGAGTCATTCAGTACTTC	CASSQDQGVIQYF
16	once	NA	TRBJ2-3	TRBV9	TGTGCCAGCAGCGTAGGGGCAGTGCTTCTCACAGATACGCAGTATTTT	CASSVGAVLLTDTQYF
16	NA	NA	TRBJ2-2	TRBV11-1	TGTGCCAGCAGCTTTTCTTGGGGCGAGGTATCCGGGGAGCTGTTTTTT	CASSFSWGEVSGELFF
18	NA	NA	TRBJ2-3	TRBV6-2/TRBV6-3	TGTGCCAGCAGAAAAACCCAAATGGCGGGGGCCCTCACAGATACGCAGTATTTT	CASRKTQMAGALTDTQYF
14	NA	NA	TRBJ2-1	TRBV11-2	TGTGCCAGCAGCTTAGCCCTGTCTTCGCCTGAGCAGTTCTTC	CASSLALSSPEQFF
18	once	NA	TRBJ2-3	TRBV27	TGTGCCAGCAGTTTAGTAATCCCGGGACTCCTTGACGCAGATACGCAGTATTTT	CASSLVIPGLLDADTQYF
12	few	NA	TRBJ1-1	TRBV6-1	TGTGCCAGCTGGAGACAGAACACTGAAGCTTTCTTT	CASWRQNTEAFF
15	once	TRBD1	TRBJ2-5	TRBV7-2	TGTGCCAGCAGCCCCGGGGGACAGGGTACAGAGACCCAGTACTTC	CASSPGGQGTETQYF
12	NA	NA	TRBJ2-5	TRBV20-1	TGCAGTGCCATCCCCGAGGGCGAGACCCAGTACTTC	CSAIPEGETQYF
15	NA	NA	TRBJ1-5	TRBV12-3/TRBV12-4	TGTGCCAGCAGTTTCGGCGGCGCCGGCAATCAGCCCCAGCATTTT	CASSFGGAGNQPQHF
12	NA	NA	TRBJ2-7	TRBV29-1	TGCAGCGTTGCTCTAGCTGGTGCCGAGCAGTACTTC	CSVALAGAEQYF
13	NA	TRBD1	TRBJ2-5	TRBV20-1	TGCAGTGCAACGGGACAGACTCAAGAGACCCAGTACTTC	CSATGQTQETQYF
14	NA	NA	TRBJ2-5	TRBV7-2	TGTGCCAGCAGCGGCATCGTCGGGGAAGAGACCCAGTACTTC	CASSGIVGEETQYF
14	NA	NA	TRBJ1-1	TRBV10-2	TGCGCCAGCAGTGAGGTTGACGGGAACACTGAAGCTTTCTTT	CASSEVDGNTEAFF
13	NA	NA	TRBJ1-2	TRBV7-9	TGTGCCAGCAGCTTACCCCGCGGGGACGGCTACACCTTC	CASSLPRGDGYTF